These T cell receptor beta chains were read from a single sample in a study of cytomegalovirus exposure and HLA in healthy donors. Sequencing used immunoSEQ multiplex PCR; TCRdb keeps in-frame clones, though not all of them. Of around 220,000 clones in the sample, around 80% were seen once. Sample: PBMCs. Receptor source: a woman aged 25-40 years in good health and CMV-seropositive. Each CDR3 is given with its conserved first and last residue.

TRBJ2-1 TRBV5-8 CASSLVIAGGEQFF
TRBJ2-2 TRBV11-3 CASSLSGILTGELFF
TRBJ2-3 TRBV9 CASSNTRGAGTDTQYF
TRBJ1-3 TRBV6-5 CASSLRDSTGNTIYF
TRBJ2-1 TRBV6-5 CASSYENNEQFF
TRBJ1-1 TRBV2 CASIPGGNTEAFF
TRBJ2-2 TRBV27 CASSLILPGELFF
TRBJ1-1 TRBV18 CASSEGQPNTEAFF
TRBJ1-5 TRBV29-1 CSVAGTGAQPQHF
TRBJ1-2 TRBV5-1 CASSLEQGLGYGYTF
TRBJ1-2 TRBV4-1 CASSQDGTGGYGYTF
TRBJ2-7 TRBV7-9 CASSFRPPYEQYF
TRBJ1-1 TRBV4-3 CASSQDEGQNTEAFF
TRBJ1-3 TRBV2 CASSQNQQGLSGNTIYF
TRBJ2-2 TRBV28 CASTEGLLAGEVGELFF
TRBJ1-5 TRBV2 CASNRWESNQPQHF
TRBJ1-5 TRBV27 CASSFKPQHF